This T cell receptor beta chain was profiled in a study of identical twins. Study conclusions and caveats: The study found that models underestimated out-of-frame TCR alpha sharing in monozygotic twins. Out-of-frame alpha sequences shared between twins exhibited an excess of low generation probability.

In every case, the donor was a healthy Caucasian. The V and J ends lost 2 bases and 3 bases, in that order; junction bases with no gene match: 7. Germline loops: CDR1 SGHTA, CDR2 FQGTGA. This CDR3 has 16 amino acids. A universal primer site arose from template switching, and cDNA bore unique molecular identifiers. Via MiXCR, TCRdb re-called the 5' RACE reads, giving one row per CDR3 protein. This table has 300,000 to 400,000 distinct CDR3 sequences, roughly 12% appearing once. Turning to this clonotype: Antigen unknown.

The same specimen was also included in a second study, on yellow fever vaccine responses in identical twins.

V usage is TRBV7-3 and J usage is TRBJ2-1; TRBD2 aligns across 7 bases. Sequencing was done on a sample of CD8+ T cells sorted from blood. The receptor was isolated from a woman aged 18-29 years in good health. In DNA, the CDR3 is TGTGCCAGCAGCTTATCGGCGGGAGAACTCTACAATGAGCAGTTCTTC. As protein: CASSLSAGELYNEQFF.